This T cell receptor (beta chain) derives from a study of T cell responses to AZD1222 COVID-19 vaccine. The assay was immunoSEQ multiplex PCR, and TCRdb's table has in-frame clones only and misses some. The sample records some 96,000 clones, more than 75% being singletons. Trimming stripped 5 bases from V and 2 bases from J, with 15 bases between. Per the germline V gene, CDR1 is SGHAT and CDR2 is FQNNGV. The CDR3 has 16 amino acids. The chain joins TRBV11-2 to TRBJ2-2; the D gene is possibly TRBD2 (6 bases). This clonotype was obtained from an adult in good health. Sequencing used peripheral blood, obtained on day 0 of MenACWY control vaccination. The CDR3 DNA reads as TGTGCCAGCAGCCCGCCCGGGACTGCCAACACCGGGGAGCTGTTTTTT. Translated: CASSPPGTANTGELFF. The variable domain in full, completed from reference TRBV11-2 and TRBJ2-2, reads EAGVAQSPRYKIIEKRQSVAFWCNPISGHATLYWYQQILGQGPKLLIQFQNNGVVDDSQLPKDRFSAERLKGVDSTLKIQPAKLEDSAVYLCASSPPGTANTGELFFGEGSRLTVL.